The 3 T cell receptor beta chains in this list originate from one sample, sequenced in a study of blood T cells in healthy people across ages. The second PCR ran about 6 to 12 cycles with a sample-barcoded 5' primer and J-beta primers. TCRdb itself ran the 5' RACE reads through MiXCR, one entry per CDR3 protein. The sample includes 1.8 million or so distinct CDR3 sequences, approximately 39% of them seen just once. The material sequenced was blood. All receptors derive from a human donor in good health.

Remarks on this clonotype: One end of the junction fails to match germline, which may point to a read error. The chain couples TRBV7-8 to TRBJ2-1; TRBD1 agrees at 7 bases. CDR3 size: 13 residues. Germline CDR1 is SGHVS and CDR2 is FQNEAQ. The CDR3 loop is CASSFDRVNGQFF. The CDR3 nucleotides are TGTGCCAGCAGCTTTGACAGGGTAAATGGGCAGTTCTTC.

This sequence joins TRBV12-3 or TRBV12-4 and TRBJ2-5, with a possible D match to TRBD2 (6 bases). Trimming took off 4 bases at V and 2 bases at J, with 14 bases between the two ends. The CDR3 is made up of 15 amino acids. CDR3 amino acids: CASSYSGGEQETQYF. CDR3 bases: TGTGCCAGCAGTTATAGTGGCGGGGAGCAAGAGACCCAGTACTTC.

CDR3: CASNSTGNGYTF. DNA of the CDR3: TGTGCCAGCAACTCGACAGGGAATGGCTACACCTTC. V gene TRBV13 combines with J gene TRBJ1-2, with 7 bases aligning to TRBD1. J lost 6 bases, V lost 7 bases, and 5 bases had no gene match. This CDR3 region has 12 residues. Germline CDR1 is PRHDT and CDR2 is FYEKMQ (reference sequence).